The source of this T cell receptor (beta chain) is a study of blood T cell repertoires in COVID-19 (dated by TCRdb to between 2020 and 2021). Broadly, across the study: Samples covering the acute and convalescent phases of COVID-19 were provided by collaborators in the United States, Italy and Spain. The prospective study material was composed of cDNA or gDNA derived from T cells, B-cell-depleted T cells, or PBMCs. Deeply sampled blood TCRbeta repertoires from subjects exposed to, actively infected with, or recovered from COVID-19 were included in the dataset. The repertoires were released in a freely available public database intended as a resource for research on the immune response to SARS-CoV-2. The samples were drawn from the first 160 participants of the ongoing ImmuneRACE study and from 1,254 subjects provided by 6 global collaborators. The sample metadata nearly always contained a de-identified subject ID, COVID-19 status, age in years and sex. HLA class I and class II types, where available, came from metadata supplied by the sample provider rather than from assay-based typing.

Counted from cysteine to phenylalanine, this CDR3 has 11 amino acids. The kept DNA is CDR3 alone, 33 bases in frame from the first base. V drops 4 bases and J drops 9 bases, leaving 9 bases in between. CDR1 and CDR2 are read off the germline V gene as SNHLY and FYNNEI. Each collaborating institution followed its own protocols to collect whole blood in K2EDTA tubes. Collaborator samples were shipped for TCRbeta analysis as frozen whole blood, isolated PBMCs, or DNA extracted from either sample type. Paper-wide results and their limitations: The quantity of clinical and demographic metadata differed by source and by participant and was supplied without curation.

The immunoSEQ Assay, a bias-controlled multiplex PCR, was used to amplify TCRbeta CDR3 regions from genomic DNA. In the original analysis: The number of nucleated cells in each sample was estimated by amplification of reference gene primers within the assay. To quantify the absolute abundance of each unique TCRbeta CDR3 rearrangement, sequence reads were collapsed and filtered. For each sample, productive Simpson clonality was calculated as the square root of Simpson's diversity index over productive rearrangements. This is the immuneACCESS table as TCRdb keeps it, with only in-frame sequences that have V and J called. A part of the clones is gone; compared with another copy, unresolved V genes explain less than half, and the rest is unexplained. V and J calls and clone size are as listed in that table; D and trimming were resolved from the DNA. This sample lists some 150,000 clones; 70% to 90% were detected once. 13% of the sample comes from the top ten.

This clone was seen just once. Its antigen remains undetermined. Base qualities were left out, and no much larger clone turns up one base away. The sequence was collected from a man in his fifties or sixties with active or convalescent COVID-19. What was sequenced was peripheral blood. The sequence links TRBV2 to TRBJ2-5, with an unclear D gene assignment. The CDR3 loop reads CASSVPRAQYF. The DNA is TGTGCCAGCAGTGTACCCCGGGCCCAGTACTTC. The full variable domain, with segments outside the CDR3 supplied by the reference TRBV2 and TRBJ2-5 proteins, appears as EPEVTQTPSHQVTQMGQEVILRCVPISNHLYFYWYRQILGQKVEFLVSFYNNEISEKSEIFDDQFSVERPDGSNFTLKIRSTKLEDSAMYFCASSVPRAQYFGPGTRLLVL.